These T cell receptor beta chains were read from a single sample in a study of T cell responses to AZD1222 COVID-19 vaccine. Sequencing was performed with immunoSEQ multiplex PCR; in TCRdb, only in-frame clones are kept and a portion is missing. The sample holds more than 60,000 clones, 65% to 90% seen once. This sample comprised peripheral blood, obtained on day 0 of AZD1222 vaccination. These receptors originate from an adult in good health. The CDR3 runs from the conserved cysteine through the conserved F or W.

>TRBV5-5|TRBJ2-5
CASSLIGGRQETQYF
>TRBV4-2|TRBJ1-5
CASSQDSNQPQHF
>TRBV11-1|TRBJ1-5
CASSLRGGNQPQHF
>TRBV27|TRBJ1-2
CASRVGLGQGNYGYTF
>TRBV6-6|TRBJ1-2
CASSYSDRIYGYTF
>TRBV7-8|TRBJ1-5
CASGLAVAGGVSNQPQHF
>TRBV27|TRBJ1-3
CASSLSRSSGNTIYF
>TRBV9|TRBJ1-4
CASSFDWERAKLFF
>TRBV7-9|TRBJ1-1
CASSSAWNTEAFF
>TRBV11-2|TRBJ2-7
CASSLGATYEQYF
>TRBV7-8|TRBJ1-2
CASSLAVNTNYGYTF
>TRBV27|TRBJ1-5
CASSFSTYRDTGHPQHF
>TRBV28|TRBJ1-2
CASKSGDRGHGYTF
>TRBV5-1|TRBJ2-7
CASSAAGTVYSYEQYF
>TRBV2|TRBJ2-1
CASSLGGTGGDEQFF
>TRBV9|TRBJ2-1
CASSAGTGTNEQFF
>TRBV7-8|TRBJ1-5
CASSLVGQPQHF
>TRBV27|TRBJ1-6
CASTHRTGPTSYNSPLHF
>TRBV4-1|TRBJ1-2
CASSQVQGTGGNGYTF
>TRBV6-6|TRBJ1-5
CASSSTGPNQPQHF
>TRBV11-1|TRBJ1-6
CASSPTWTGRGALHF
>TRBV5-4|TRBJ1-2
CASSLSGTYGYTF